Listed here is a single TCR beta chain. This sample is drawn from a study of blood T cell repertoires in COVID-19. Across the whole study: Donors in the United States, Italy and Spain gave samples during acute or convalescent COVID-19.

The V gene lost 0 bases and the J gene lost 0 bases, with 11 bases spanning the gap. The CDR3 extends over 17 amino acids. Germline V gene sequence: CDR1 LGHNA, CDR2 YSLEER. Here immunoSEQ multiplex PCR was the method, and the copy in TCRdb shows in-frame clones only, minus some. Of approximately 75,000 clones detected, about four fifths appear once; the ten largest clones hold 25% to 30%. Input material: peripheral blood. This chain links TRBV4-3 with TRBJ2-2, with D uncertain. The receptor's source is an elderly woman with active or convalescent COVID-19. The CDR3 loop is CASSQDLVSANTGELFF. Here the CDR3 DNA reads TGCGCCAGCAGCCAAGATTTGGTCAGCGCGAACACCGGGGAGCTGTTTTTT.